Each of the 6 T cell receptor beta chains below was sequenced from the same sample in a study of T cell clonality in common variable immunodeficiency. Method: immunoSEQ multiplex PCR; TCRdb's copy keeps in-frame clones and lacks some. Captured here are about 28,000 clones, none seen once; the top ten comprise roughly an eighth. The sample was peripheral blood mononuclear cells. Receptors originate from a person between 18 and 69 years old in good health.

This clone was counted at least ten times. The CDR3 is cut off 3 residues early in the read; its end comes from the germline J gene. The genes are TRBV5-1 and TRBJ1-1; D gene unclear. Germline loops: CDR1 SGHRS, CDR2 YFSETQ. V was shortened by 4 bases and J by 4 bases, with 11 bases between the two germline ends. The CDR3 loop spans 13 amino acids. This chain's CDR3 is CASSPPAGTEAFF. CDR3 DNA, as far as it was read: TGCGCCAGCAGCCCCCCGGCAGGCACTGAA.

This clone was recorded at least ten times. The CDR3 end is not reached by the read, which stops 3 residues before it; the germline J gene fills it in. The V and J genes are TRBV5-4 and TRBJ2-3; D perhaps matches TRBD1 (5 bases). The ends were cut back, 4 bases at V and 4 bases at J, with 13 bases in the middle. From germline, CDR1 is SGHNT and CDR2 YYREEE (reference sequence). CDR3 length equals 14 residues. CDR3 bases read: TGTGCCAGCAGCGCCGAGACAGCCCCAGATACG. It codes for CASSAETAPDT. The full CDR3 protein is CASSAETAPDTQYF.

This clone showed up many times. The CDR3 sequence is CASSLSPTATGELFF. CDR3 DNA (partial): TGTGCCAGCAGCTTGTCCCCCACAGCCACCGGGGAG. The chain carries TRBV5-5 and TRBJ2-2; D is ambiguous. The read terminates 3 residues before the CDR3 end, so the remaining end is supplied by the germline J gene. The CDR3 runs to 15 residues. The germline gives CDR1 SGHKS, CDR2 YYEKEE (reference sequence). The germline V and J ends were trimmed by 1 base and 4 bases, with 11 bases remaining between them. The full variable domain, with the rest looked up from reference TRBV5-5 and TRBJ2-2, is DAGVTQSPTHLIKTRGQQVTLRCSPISGHKSVSWYQQVLGQGPQFIFQYYEKEERGRGNFPDRFSARQFPNYSSELNVNALLLGDSALYLCASSLSPTATGELFFGEGSRLTVL.

In this sample, this clone turned up many times. The CDR3 extends 3 residues past the end of the read, so its final part is completed from the germline J gene. The chain has TRBV13 and TRBJ2-1; tentatively, D is TRBD2 (5 bases). The CDR3 is 15 residues long. The V gene's germline CDR1 is PRHDT and CDR2 FYEKMQ (reference sequence). The germline V and J ends were trimmed by 8 bases and 0 bases, with 14 bases remaining between them. The CDR3 loop is CASCAGPSSYNEQFF. CDR3 bases read: TGTGCCAGCTGTGCGGGCCCCAGCTCCTACAATGAG.

This clone was counted ten times or more. The sequenced fragment ends 3 residues before the CDR3 boundary, so the rest is inferred from the germline J gene. This rearrangement joins TRBV14 to TRBJ1-1, with a weak D call TRBD1 (5 bases). The CDR3 runs to 13 residues. The germline gives CDR1 SGHDN, CDR2 FVKESK. Here the CDR3 reads CASSQVRGGMAFF. The covered CDR3 bases are TGTGCCAGCAGCCAAGTTAGGGGAGGGATG.

Many counts were recorded for this clone. The sequenced part of the CDR3 DNA is TGCGCCAGCAGCTCCGGGACAGGGAAGAGGAATGAAAAA. Translation gives CASSSGTGKRNEK. In full, the CDR3 reads CASSSGTGKRNEKLFF. The chain recombines TRBV5-1 with TRBJ1-4; 9 bases line up with TRBD1. The CDR3 end falls 3 residues outside the read, so it is completed with the germline J gene. The trim removed 3 bases at V and 5 bases at J, leaving 8 bases unmatched. CDR1 is SGHRS, CDR2 YFSETQ, per germline. The CDR3 is 16 residues long.